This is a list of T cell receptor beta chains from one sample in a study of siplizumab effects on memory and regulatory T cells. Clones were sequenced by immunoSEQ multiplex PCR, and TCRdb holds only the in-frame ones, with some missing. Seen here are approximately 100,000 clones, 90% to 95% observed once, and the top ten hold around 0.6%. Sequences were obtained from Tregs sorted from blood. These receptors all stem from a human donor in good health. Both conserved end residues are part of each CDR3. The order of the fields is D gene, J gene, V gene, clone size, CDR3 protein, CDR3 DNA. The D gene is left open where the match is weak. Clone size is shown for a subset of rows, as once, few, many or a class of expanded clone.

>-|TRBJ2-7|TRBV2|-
CASSENRAWVLKPSYEQYF
TGTGCCAGCAGTGAGAACCGGGCATGGGTTCTTAAGCCCTCCTACGAGCAGTACTTC
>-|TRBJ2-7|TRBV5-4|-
CASSELFSYEQYF
TGTGCCAGCAGCGAACTTTTCTCCTACGAGCAGTACTTC
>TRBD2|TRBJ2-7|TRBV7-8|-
CASSSTSGSSEQYF
TGTGCCAGCAGCTCGACTAGCGGGAGTTCGGAGCAGTACTTC
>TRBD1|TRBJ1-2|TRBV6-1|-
CAIRTGTGLYGYTF
TGTGCCATCAGAACCGGGACAGGTCTCTATGGCTACACCTTC
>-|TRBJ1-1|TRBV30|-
CAWSVPDFFSEAFF
TGTGCCTGGAGTGTTCCAGATTTTTTCTCTGAAGCTTTCTTT
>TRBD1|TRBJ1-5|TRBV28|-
CASRPRTGGYSNQPQHF
TGTGCCAGCAGACCGAGGACAGGGGGTTATAGCAATCAGCCCCAGCATTTT
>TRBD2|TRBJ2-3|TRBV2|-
CASREGLVGTDTQYF
TGTGCCAGCAGGGAGGGACTAGTCGGCACAGATACGCAGTATTTT
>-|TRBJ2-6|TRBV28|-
CATRTAGANVLTF
TGTGCCACCCGGACAGCTGGGGCCAACGTCCTGACTTTC
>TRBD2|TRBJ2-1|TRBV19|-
CASIRVAGDNEQFF
TGTGCCAGTATTCGAGTAGCGGGAGACAATGAGCAGTTCTTC
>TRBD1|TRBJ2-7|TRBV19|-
CASSMLLQGPDDEQYF
TGTGCCAGTAGCATGCTGTTACAGGGGCCCGACGACGAGCAGTACTTC
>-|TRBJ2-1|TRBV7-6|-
CASSSPKGTYNEQFF
TGTGCCAGCAGCTCCCCGAAGGGGACCTACAATGAGCAGTTCTTC
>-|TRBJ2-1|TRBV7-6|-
CASSLAPDSAEFF
TGTGCCAGCAGCTTAGCTCCGGACAGTGCAGAGTTCTTC
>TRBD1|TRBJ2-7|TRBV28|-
CASSPNRGRYEQYF
TGTGCCAGCAGTCCCAACAGGGGGCGATACGAGCAGTACTTC
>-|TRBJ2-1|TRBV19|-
CASSISPQMDEQFF
TGTGCCAGTAGTATAAGTCCCCAAATGGATGAGCAGTTCTTC
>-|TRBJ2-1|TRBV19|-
CASSMGQGSYNEQFF
TGTGCCAGTAGTATGGGCCAGGGGTCCTACAATGAGCAGTTCTTC
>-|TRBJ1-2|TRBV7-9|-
CASSLLRGDGYTF
TGTGCCAGCAGCCTTTTGAGGGGCGATGGCTACACCTTC
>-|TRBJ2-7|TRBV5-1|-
CASSGNGLSYEQYF
TGCGCCAGCAGCGGGAATGGACTATCGTACGAGCAGTACTTC
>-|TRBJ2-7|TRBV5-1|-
CASSWDGTYEQYF
TGCGCCAGCAGCTGGGACGGAACCTACGAGCAGTACTTC
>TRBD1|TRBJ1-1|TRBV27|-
CASHTGGGTEAFF
TGTGCCAGCCACACAGGGGGAGGCACTGAAGCTTTCTTT
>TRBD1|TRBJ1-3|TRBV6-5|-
CASRLGTGRNTIYF
TGTGCCAGCAGACTCGGGACAGGGAGAAACACCATATATTTT
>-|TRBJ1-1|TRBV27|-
CASSPGTFMNTEAFF
TGTGCCAGCAGTCCCGGGACATTCATGAACACTGAAGCTTTCTTT
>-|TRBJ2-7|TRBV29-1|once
CSVAPDSGPHYEQYF
TGCAGCGTGGCTCCGGACAGTGGGCCCCACTACGAGCAGTACTTC
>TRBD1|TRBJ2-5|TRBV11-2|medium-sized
CASRRTGTGYETQYF
TGTGCCAGCAGAAGAACCGGGACAGGGTACGAGACCCAGTACTTC
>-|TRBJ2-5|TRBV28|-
CASSLRETQYF
TGTGCCAGCAGTTTAAGAGAGACCCAGTACTTC
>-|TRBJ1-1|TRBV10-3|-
CAISAGNSPEAFF
TGTGCCATCAGTGCCGGGAATTCCCCTGAAGCTTTCTTT
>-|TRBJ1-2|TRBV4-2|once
CASSQDRGRSISNGYTF
TGTGCCAGCAGCCAAGATCGAGGACGGAGTATTTCAAATGGCTACACCTTC
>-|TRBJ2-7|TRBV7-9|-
CASTYYNSYEQYF
TGTGCCAGCACCTATTATAACAGCTACGAGCAGTACTTC
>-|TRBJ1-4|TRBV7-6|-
CASKRGGAEATNEKLFF
TGTGCCAGCAAAAGGGGGGGGGCGGAAGCAACTAATGAAAAACTGTTTTTT
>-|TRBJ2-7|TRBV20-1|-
CSAGGRYEQYF
TGCAGTGCCGGAGGGAGGTACGAGCAGTACTTC
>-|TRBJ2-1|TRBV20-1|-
CSATQPNEQFF
TGCAGTGCTACCCAACCTAATGAGCAGTTCTTC
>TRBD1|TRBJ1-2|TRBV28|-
CASSSHRGFGANYGYTF
TGTGCCAGCAGTTCTCACAGGGGATTCGGAGCTAACTATGGCTACACCTTC
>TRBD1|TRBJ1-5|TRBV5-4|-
CASSFIGTGGQPQHF
TGTGCCAGCAGCTTCATCGGGACAGGGGGTCAGCCCCAGCATTTT